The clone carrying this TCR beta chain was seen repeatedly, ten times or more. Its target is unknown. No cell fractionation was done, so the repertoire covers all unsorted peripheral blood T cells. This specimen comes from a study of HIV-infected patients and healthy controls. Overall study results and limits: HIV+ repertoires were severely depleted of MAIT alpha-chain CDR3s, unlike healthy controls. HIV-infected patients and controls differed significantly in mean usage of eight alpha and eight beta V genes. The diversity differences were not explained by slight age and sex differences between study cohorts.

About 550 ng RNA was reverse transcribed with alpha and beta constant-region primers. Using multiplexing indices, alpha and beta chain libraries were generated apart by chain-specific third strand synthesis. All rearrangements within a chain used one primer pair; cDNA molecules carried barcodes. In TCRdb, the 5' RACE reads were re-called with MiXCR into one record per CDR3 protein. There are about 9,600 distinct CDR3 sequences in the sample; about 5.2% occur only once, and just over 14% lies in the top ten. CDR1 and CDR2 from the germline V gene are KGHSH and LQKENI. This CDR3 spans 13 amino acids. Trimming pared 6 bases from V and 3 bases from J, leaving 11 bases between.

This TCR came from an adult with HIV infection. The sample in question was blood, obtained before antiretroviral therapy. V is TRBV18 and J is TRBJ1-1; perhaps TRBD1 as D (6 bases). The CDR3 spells CASSGAKDTEAFF. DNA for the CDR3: TGTGCCAGCTCGGGGGCGAAGGACACTGAAGCTTTCTTT.